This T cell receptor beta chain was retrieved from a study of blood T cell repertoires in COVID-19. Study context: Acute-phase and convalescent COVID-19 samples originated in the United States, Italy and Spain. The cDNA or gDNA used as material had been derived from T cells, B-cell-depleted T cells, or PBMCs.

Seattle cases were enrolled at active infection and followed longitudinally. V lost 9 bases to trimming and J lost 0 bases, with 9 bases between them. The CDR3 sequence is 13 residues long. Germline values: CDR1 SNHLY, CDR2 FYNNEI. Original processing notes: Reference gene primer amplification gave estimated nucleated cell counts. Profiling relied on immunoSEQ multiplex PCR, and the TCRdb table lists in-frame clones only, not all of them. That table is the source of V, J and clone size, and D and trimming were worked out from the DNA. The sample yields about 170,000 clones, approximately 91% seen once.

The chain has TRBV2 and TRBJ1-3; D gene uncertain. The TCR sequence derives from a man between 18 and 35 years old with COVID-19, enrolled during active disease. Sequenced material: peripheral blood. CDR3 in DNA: TGTGCCAGGGAACACAGCTCTGGAAACACCATATATTTT. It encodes CAREHSSGNTIYF.